One sample yielded the 16 T cell receptor beta chains listed below, sequenced in a study of Graves' ophthalmopathy and Graves' hyperthyroidism (dated by TCRdb to the late 2010s). The sequencing machine was an Illumina HiSeq 2000. TCR beta CDR3 regions were amplified from RNA transcripts for repertoire sequencing. The first round was an RT-PCR using HTBI primers with the Qiagen OneStep RT-PCR kit, and this first round was followed by a second-round multiplex PCR, then size selection and purification. TCRdb reanalyzed the raw reads on its own, using fastp at Q25 for trimming and MiXCR for clone calling, and kept in-frame beta chains. One record per CDR3 amino acid sequence lists the most common genes and DNA. The sample profile shows approximately 700,000 distinct CDR3 sequences; more than 40% of them were found once. The ten largest account for over 2.5% of the sample. Sequenced sample: peripheral blood. Receptor source: an adult man with Graves' ophthalmopathy.

This rearrangement joins TRBV10-3 to TRBJ2-7; D unclear. Germline lookup yields CDR1 ENHRY and CDR2 SYGVKD. This CDR3 comprises 15 residues. The ends were cut back, 10 bases at V and 2 bases at J, with 21 bases in the middle. This CDR3 is CASSLLLGKPYEQYF. The CDR3 DNA reads TGTGCCAGCAGCCTCCTGCTAGGTAAACCCTACGAGCAGTACTTC.

This clonotype was observed once. This chain uses TRBV7-2 with TRBJ1-5; TRBD1 matches at 8 bases. The V gene's germline CDR1 is SGHTA and CDR2 FQGNSA. CDR3 length equals 18 residues. V lost 5 bases to trimming and J lost 2 bases; unmatched junction nucleotides: 14. CDR3 sequence: CASSTENRGVSGNQPQHF. CDR3 nucleotide sequence: TGTGCCAGCAGCACGGAAAACAGGGGGGTTAGCGGCAATCAGCCCCAGCATTTT.

The chain uses TRBV7-2 and TRBJ2-7; no firm D call. The CDR3 is 13 residues long. V was cut by 5 bases and J by 6 bases, with 14 bases left in between. Germline CDR1 is SGHTA and CDR2 is FQGNSA. The DNA for the CDR3 is TGTGCCAGCAGCCAAGTTGGGTTTGGCGAGCAGTACTTC. This encodes CASSQVGFGEQYF. Complete variable domain (other parts from reference TRBV7-2 and TRBJ2-7): GAGVSQSPSNKVTEKGKDVELRCDPISGHTALYWYRQSLGQGLEFLIYFQGNSAPDKSGLPSDRFSAERTGGSVSTLTIQRTQQEDSAVYLCASSQVGFGEQYFGPGTRLTVT.

The CDR3 region has the DNA TGTGCCATCAGTGACCCAACAGGGAATCAGCCCCAGCATTTT. This translates into CAISDPTGNQPQHF. This chain joins TRBV10-3 and TRBJ1-5; a weak D match, TRBD1 (6 bases). Germline CDR1 reads ENHRY; CDR2 reads SYGVKD. Trimming pared 3 bases from V and 4 bases from J, leaving 10 bases between. The CDR3 runs to 14 residues.

This clonotype was picked up many times. J is TRBJ1-4 and V is TRBV7-9, with TRBD1 identical over 7 bases. Germline CDR1 is SEHNR and CDR2 is FQNEAQ (reference sequence). Trimming took 6 bases from V and 4 from J; bases not matched to a gene: 5. This CDR3 is built from 14 residues. Here the CDR3 reads CASSSDRNNEKLFF. Written as DNA, the CDR3 is TGTGCCAGCAGTTCGGACAGGAATAATGAAAAACTGTTTTTT.

This chain joins TRBV27 and TRBJ1-1; D unclear. Germline CDR1 is MNHEY and CDR2 is SMNVEV (reference sequence). The CDR3 extends over 13 amino acids. The V end was cut by 10 bases, the J end by 0 bases, with 12 bases between. The CDR3 nucleotides are TGTGCCAACGCCCGGGGTGTGAACACTGAAGCTTTCTTT. As protein: CANARGVNTEAFF.

V is TRBV4-3 and J is TRBJ2-2; 7 bases match TRBD1. From germline, CDR1 is LGHNA and CDR2 YSLEER. The ends lost 0 bases at V and 8 bases at J; junction bases unmatched: 12. This CDR3 region has 17 residues. In DNA form, the CDR3 reads TGCGCCAGCAGCCAAGACCCACAGGGGACGGGGTCGGGGGAGCTGTTTTTT. The encoded protein is CASSQDPQGTGSGELFF.

This clonotype has only a few counts. This chain joins TRBV4-2 and TRBJ2-7; 13 bases fit TRBD2. CDR3 length: 18 residues. Trimming cost V 6 bases and J 0 bases; bases outside gene matches: 11. Germline assignment: CDR1 LGHNA and CDR2 YNFKEQ. The CDR3 here is CASRRTSGSDRSSYEQYF. The CDR3 bases are TGTGCCAGCAGGCGGACTAGCGGGAGCGATCGTAGCTCCTACGAGCAGTACTTC.

The chain has TRBV6-5 and TRBJ1-1; D is undetermined. Trimming left V 4 bases short and J 6 bases short, with 15 bases between. Germline loops: CDR1 MNHEY, CDR2 SVGAGI. The length of the CDR3 is 14 residues. The DNA for the CDR3 is TGTGCCAGCAGTTTAGACGGCTTGAGGGCTGAAGCTTTCTTT. Residues: CASSLDGLRAEAFF.

This clonotype appeared many times. The chain uses TRBV2 and TRBJ2-6, with 7 nucleotides matching TRBD1. Germline CDR1 and CDR2: SNHLY and FYNNEI. Losses at the gene ends were 6 bases for V and 4 bases for J; bases not matched to a gene: 3. The CDR3 sequence is 14 residues long. This chain's CDR3 is CASRQGTGANVLTF. In nucleotides, the CDR3 is TGTGCCAGCAGACAGGGGACAGGGGCCAACGTCCTGACTTTC.

Of note for this clonotype: The junction does not match germline at one end; this may be a read error. The chain recombines TRBV20-1 with TRBJ1-4, with 9 bases matching TRBD1. Germline-derived CDR1 and CDR2 are DFQATT and SNEGSKA (reference sequence). This CDR3 is 16 amino acids long. Here the CDR3 DNA reads TGCAGTGCCAGAGTTCCTAGGGGACAGGGTAATGAAAAACTGTTTTTT. Protein product: CSARVPRGQGNEKLFF.

This clonotype was recorded at least ten times. The chain couples TRBV20-1 to TRBJ1-4, with a possible D match to TRBD1 (5 bases). Germline assignment: CDR1 DFQATT and CDR2 SNEGSKA (reference sequence). CDR3 length equals 13 residues. The CDR3 protein is CSAPGKTNEKLFF. The CDR3 DNA sequence: TGCAGCGCTCCAGGGAAAACTAATGAAAAACTGTTTTTT.

The chain employs TRBV24-1 and TRBJ2-7, with D perhaps matching TRBD1 or TRBD2 (5 bases each). CDR1 is KGHDR, CDR2 SFDVKD, per germline. This CDR3 has 13 amino acids. The V end was cut by 9 bases, the J end by 6 bases, with 17 bases between. The CDR3 region is CATRTRSGTEQYF. CDR3 DNA: TGTGCCACCCGCACCCGATCCGGGACCGAGCAGTACTTC.

There are many counts of this clonotype. One end of the junction does not line up with germline, which may come from a read error. The V gene is TRBV5-1, the J gene TRBJ2-7, with TRBD1 identical over 9 bases. The CDR3 runs 15 residues. The germline gives CDR1 SGHRS, CDR2 YFSETQ. CDR3 region: CASSLGGQGSYEQYF. The DNA of the CDR3 is TGTGCCAGCAGCTTAGGGGGACAGGGCTCCTACGAGCAGTACTTC.

This clonotype is a singleton in its sample. The rearrangement uses TRBV10-3 and TRBJ1-4; D remains unclear. The CDR3 sequence is 17 residues long. Germline lookup yields CDR1 ENHRY and CDR2 SYGVKD. V shed 0 bases and J shed 0 bases, with 11 bases lying between them. The CDR3 spells CAISESGQAATNEKLFF. The CDR3 region has the DNA TGTGCCATCAGTGAGTCCGGGCAGGCTGCAACTAATGAAAAACTGTTTTTT.

This clonotype was counted many times. The chain joins TRBV10-3 to TRBJ1-4; 11 bases are shared with TRBD1. CDR3 length: 15 amino acids. Germline CDR1 ENHRY, CDR2 SYGVKD. J gave up 8 bases and V 0 bases, and 2 bases lay outside the gene matches. The CDR3 coding sequence is TGTGCCATCAGTGAGTCGGACAGGGGGCACGAAAAACTGTTTTTT. This gives the protein CAISESDRGHEKLFF.